This TCR beta chain is from a study of blood T cell repertoires in COVID-19. Study details: Collection of acute and convalescent COVID-19 samples took place in the United States, Italy and Spain.

Deletions cut 3 bases from V and 2 bases from J, with 11 bases between. Germline CDR1 is MGHRA and CDR2 is YSYEKL. This CDR3 has 15 residues. Profiling relied on immunoSEQ multiplex PCR, and the TCRdb table lists in-frame clones only, not all of them. The sample includes about 220,000 clones, just under 85% of them seen just once. Cohorts were based on clinical histories the participants reported. The TCR was taken from a middle-aged woman with acute COVID-19. Sequencing was done on a sample of PBMCs or T cells enriched from blood (not recorded which). The rearrangement uses TRBV4-1 and TRBJ1-3; the D is unclear. CDR3 sequence reads: CASSHLHVPGNTIYF. As DNA, the CDR3 is TGCGCCAGCAGCCATTTACACGTACCTGGAAACACCATATATTTT.